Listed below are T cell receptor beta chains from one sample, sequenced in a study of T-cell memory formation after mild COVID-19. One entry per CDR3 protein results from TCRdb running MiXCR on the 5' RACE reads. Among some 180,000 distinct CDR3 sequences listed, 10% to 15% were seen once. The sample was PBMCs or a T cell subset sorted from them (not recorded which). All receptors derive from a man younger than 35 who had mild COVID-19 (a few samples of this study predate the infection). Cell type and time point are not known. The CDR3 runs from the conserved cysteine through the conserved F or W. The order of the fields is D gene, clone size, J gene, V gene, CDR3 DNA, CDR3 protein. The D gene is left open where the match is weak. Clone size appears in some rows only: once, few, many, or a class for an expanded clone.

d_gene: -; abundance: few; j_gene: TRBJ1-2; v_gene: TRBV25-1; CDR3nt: TGTGCCAGCAGTGTCCAAGATGGCTACACCTTC; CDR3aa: CASSVQDGYTF
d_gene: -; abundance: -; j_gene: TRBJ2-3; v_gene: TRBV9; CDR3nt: TGTGCCAGCAGCGTAGTCTCGGCGGGAAATACGCAGTATTTT; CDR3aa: CASSVVSAGNTQYF
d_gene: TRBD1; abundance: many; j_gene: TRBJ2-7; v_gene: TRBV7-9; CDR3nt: TGTGCCAGCAGCTTAGGGACAGGGAAGGGATTCGAGCAGTACTTC; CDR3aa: CASSLGTGKGFEQYF
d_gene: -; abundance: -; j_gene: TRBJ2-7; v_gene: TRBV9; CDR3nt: TGTGCCAGCAGCGTAGATAGCGGCCGCTCCTACGAGCAGTACTTC; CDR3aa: CASSVDSGRSYEQYF
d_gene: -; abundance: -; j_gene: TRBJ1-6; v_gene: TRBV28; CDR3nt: TGTGCCAGCAGGACTTCGTATAATTCACCCCTCCACTTT; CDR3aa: CASRTSYNSPLHF
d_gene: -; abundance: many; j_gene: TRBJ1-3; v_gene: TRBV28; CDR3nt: TGTGCCAGCACCTTTTCGGTGGGAAACACCATATATTTT; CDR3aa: CASTFSVGNTIYF
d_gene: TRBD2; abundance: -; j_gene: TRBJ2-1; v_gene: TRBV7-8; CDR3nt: TGTGCCAGCAGAGGAACTAGCGGTAGCTCCTACAATGAGCAGTTCTTC; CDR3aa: CASRGTSGSSYNEQFF
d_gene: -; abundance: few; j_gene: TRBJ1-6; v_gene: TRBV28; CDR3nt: TGTGCCAGCAGTGCAGGGAGCTCCTATAATTCACCCCTCCACTTT; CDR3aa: CASSAGSSYNSPLHF
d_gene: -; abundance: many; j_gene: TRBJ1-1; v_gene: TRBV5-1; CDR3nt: TGCGCCAGCAGCTACCAACCCATGAACACTGAAGCTTTCTTT; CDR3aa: CASSYQPMNTEAFF
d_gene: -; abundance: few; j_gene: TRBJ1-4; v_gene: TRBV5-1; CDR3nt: TGCGCCAGCAGTGGTGGGGTCGGTGAAAAACTGTTTTTT; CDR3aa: CASSGGVGEKLFF
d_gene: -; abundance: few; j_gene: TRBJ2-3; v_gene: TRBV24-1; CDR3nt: TGTGCCACCGAACAGGGGGGGAGCTTAGATACGCAGTATTTT; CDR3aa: CATEQGGSLDTQYF
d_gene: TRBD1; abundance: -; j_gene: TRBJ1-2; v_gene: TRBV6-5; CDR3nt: TGTGCCAGCAGCGAGACAGGGGGCGCAAACTATGGCTACACCTTC; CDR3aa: CASSETGGANYGYTF
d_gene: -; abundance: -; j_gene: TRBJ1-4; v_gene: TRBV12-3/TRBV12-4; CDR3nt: TGTGCCAGCAGTTTCGGACAGAGGATGAGCGGGGGTGAAAAACTGTTTTTT; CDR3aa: CASSFGQRMSGGEKLFF
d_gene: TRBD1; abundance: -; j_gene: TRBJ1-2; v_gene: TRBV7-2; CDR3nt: TGTGCCAGCAGCTTAGAATGGCAGGGGGCTGGCTACACCTTC; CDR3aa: CASSLEWQGAGYTF